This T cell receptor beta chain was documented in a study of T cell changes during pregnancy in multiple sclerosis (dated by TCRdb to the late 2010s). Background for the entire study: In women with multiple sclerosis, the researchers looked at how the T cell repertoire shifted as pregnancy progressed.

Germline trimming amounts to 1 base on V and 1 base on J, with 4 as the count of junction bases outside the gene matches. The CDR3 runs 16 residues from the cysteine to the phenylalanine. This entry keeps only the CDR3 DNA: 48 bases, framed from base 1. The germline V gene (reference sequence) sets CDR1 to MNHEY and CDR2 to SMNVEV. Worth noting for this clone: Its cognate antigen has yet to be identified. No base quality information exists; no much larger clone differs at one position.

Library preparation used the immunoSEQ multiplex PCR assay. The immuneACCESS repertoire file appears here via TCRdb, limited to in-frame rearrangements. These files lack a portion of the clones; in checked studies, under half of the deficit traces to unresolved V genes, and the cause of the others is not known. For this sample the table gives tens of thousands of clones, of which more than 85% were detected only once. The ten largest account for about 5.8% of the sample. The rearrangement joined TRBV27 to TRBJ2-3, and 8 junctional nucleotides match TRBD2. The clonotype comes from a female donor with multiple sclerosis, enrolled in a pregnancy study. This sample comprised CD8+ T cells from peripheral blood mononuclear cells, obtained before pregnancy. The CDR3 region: CASSLYAGGGTDTQYF. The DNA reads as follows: TGTGCCAGCAGTTTATATGCGGGGGGAGGCACAGATACGCAGTATTTT.